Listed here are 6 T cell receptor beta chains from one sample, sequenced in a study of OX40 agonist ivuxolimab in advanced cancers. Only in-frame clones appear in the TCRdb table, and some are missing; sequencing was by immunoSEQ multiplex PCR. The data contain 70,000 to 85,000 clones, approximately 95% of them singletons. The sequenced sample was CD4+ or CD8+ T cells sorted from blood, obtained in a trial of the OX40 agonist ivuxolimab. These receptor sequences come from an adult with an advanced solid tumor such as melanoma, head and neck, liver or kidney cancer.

The chain's CDR3 is CASSHTGGVYGYTF. The CDR3 DNA follows: TGTGCCAGCAGCCATACGGGGGGCGTCTATGGCTACACCTTC. The chain carries TRBV7-9 and TRBJ1-2, with TRBD1 as a possible D gene (6 bases). CDR1 is SEHNR, CDR2 FQNEAQ, per germline (reference sequence). V was shortened by 5 bases and J by 4 bases, with 14 bases between the two germline ends. This CDR3 has 14 residues.

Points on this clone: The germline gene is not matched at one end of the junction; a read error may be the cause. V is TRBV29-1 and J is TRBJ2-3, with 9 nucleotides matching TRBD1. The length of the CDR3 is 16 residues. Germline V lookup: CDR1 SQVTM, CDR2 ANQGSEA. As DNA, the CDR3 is TGCAGCGTAGAAGGTAAACAGGGGGCTCCTGCAGATACGCAGTATTTT. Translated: CSVEGKQGAPADTQYF.

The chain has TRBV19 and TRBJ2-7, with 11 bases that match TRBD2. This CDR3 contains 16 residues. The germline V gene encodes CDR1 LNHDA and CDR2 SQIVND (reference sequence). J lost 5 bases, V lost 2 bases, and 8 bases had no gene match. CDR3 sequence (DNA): TGTGCCAGTAGTATAATAGTAGCGGGAGGGCGGAACGAGCAGTACTTC. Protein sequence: CASSIIVAGGRNEQYF.

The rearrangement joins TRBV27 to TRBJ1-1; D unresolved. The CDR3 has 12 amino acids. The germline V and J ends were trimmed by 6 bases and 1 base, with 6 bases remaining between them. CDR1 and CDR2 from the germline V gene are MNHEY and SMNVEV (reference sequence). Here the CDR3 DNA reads TGTGCCAGCAGGTCAGGGAACACTGAAGCTTTCTTT. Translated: CASRSGNTEAFF.

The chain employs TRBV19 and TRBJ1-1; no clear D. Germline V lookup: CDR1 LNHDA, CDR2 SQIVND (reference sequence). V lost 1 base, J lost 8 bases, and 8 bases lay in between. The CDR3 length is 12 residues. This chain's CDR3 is CASSIALGEAFF. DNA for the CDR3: TGTGCCAGTAGTATAGCCTTGGGGGAAGCTTTCTTT.

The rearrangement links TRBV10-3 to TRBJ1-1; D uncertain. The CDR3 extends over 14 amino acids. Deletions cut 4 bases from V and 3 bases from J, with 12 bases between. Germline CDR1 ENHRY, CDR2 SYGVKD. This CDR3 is CAISVRSSYTEAFF. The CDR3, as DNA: TGTGCCATCAGTGTACGAAGCAGCTACACTGAAGCTTTCTTT.